The clone carrying this T cell receptor beta chain came up many times. Its antigen is not known. The junction and the germline gene differ at one end; a read error may be behind it. This sample was taken from a study of early T cells in non-severe SARS-CoV-2 infection. Study overall: Chains were unpaired, as sequencing was done on bulk RNA from unsorted whole blood. Overall study results and limits: A preference for anti-spike CD8 responses marked VDJdb matching, which missed private and CD4 specificities.

TCRdb processed the 5' RACE reads anew with MiXCR; each CDR3 protein has one entry. Here the sample spans about 60,000 distinct CDR3 sequences, approximately 8.3% being singletons. The germline gives CDR1 SEHNR, CDR2 FQNEAQ (reference sequence). This CDR3 has 13 amino acids. Source material: whole blood. The clonotype comes from an adult who was a healthcare worker with PCR-confirmed SARS-CoV-2 infection or an uninfected control (not recorded which). The genes are TRBV7-9 and TRBJ2-1, with D hard to call. In DNA form, the CDR3 reads TGTGCCAGCAGCCCCCCGTCCTACAGTGAGCAGTTCTTC. This encodes CASSPPSYSEQFF.